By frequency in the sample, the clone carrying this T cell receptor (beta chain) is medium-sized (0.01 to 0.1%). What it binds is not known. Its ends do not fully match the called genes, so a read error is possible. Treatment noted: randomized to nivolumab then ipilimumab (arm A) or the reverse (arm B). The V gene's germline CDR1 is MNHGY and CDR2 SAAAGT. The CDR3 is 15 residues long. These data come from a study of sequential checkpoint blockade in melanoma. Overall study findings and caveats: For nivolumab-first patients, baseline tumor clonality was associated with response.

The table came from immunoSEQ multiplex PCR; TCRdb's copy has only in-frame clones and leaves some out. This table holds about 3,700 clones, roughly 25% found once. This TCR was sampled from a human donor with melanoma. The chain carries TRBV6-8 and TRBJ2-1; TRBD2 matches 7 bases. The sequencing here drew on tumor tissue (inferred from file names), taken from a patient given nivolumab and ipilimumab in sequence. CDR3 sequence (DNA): TGTGCCATCAGTGCGGGAAGCGGGACCGTCGATGAGCAGTTCTTC. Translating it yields CAISAGSGTVDEQFF.